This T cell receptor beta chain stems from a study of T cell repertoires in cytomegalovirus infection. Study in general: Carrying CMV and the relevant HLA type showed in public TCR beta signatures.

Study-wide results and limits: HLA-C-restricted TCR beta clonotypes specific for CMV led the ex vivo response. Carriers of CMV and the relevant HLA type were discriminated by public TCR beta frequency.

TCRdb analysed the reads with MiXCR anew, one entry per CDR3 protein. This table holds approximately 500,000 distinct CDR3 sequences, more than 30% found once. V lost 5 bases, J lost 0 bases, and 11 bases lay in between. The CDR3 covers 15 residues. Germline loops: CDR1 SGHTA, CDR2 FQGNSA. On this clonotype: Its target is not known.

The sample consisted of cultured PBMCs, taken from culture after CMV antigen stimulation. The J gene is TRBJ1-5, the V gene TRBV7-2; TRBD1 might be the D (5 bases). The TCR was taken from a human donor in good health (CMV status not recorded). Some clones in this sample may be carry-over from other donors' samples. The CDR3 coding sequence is TGTGCCAGCAGCCCCGACAGCAATAGCAATCAGCCCCAGCATTTT. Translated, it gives CASSPDSNSNQPQHF.